This TCR beta chain is drawn from a study of beta chain features in type 1 diabetes. Background on the study: On cell yields, gender and age, patients and healthy donors were similar.

Via CD45RO/CCR7/CD25/CD127/CD95/CD27, cells of the CD4+ naive, central memory, regulatory and stem cell-like memory subsets were sorted. Of the isolated RNA, all was reverse transcribed, and so the sequenced material was expressed TCRB transcripts. Reads from naive, central memory and regulatory T cell samples averaged around 3.7 million. Assay used: immunoSEQ multiplex PCR; TCRdb lists only in-frame clones, some missing. The sample gives about 150,000 clones, about 7.3% of which show up once; 0.55% to 0.65% is in the top ten. This clone was observed a few times. The CDR3 runs to 16 residues. CDR1 is SGHAT, CDR2 FQDESV, per germline (reference sequence). V was clipped by 5 bases and J by 1 base, with 18 bases between them.

The sample was central memory CD4+ T cells from blood. This TCR was recovered from a man younger than 30 in good health. The chain employs TRBV11-1 and TRBJ2-7, with D perhaps TRBD2 (6 bases). This chain's CDR3 is CASSPRTGGESYEQYF. The DNA of the CDR3 is TGTGCCAGCAGCCCCCGTACCGGGGGAGAATCCTACGAGCAGTACTTC. The full variable domain, completed using reference TRBV11-1 and TRBJ2-7, is EAEVAQSPRYKITEKSQAVAFWCDPISGHATLYWYRQILGQGPELLVQFQDESVVDDSQLPKDRFSAERLKGVDSTLKIQPAELGDSAMYLCASSPRTGGESYEQYFGPGTRLTVT.